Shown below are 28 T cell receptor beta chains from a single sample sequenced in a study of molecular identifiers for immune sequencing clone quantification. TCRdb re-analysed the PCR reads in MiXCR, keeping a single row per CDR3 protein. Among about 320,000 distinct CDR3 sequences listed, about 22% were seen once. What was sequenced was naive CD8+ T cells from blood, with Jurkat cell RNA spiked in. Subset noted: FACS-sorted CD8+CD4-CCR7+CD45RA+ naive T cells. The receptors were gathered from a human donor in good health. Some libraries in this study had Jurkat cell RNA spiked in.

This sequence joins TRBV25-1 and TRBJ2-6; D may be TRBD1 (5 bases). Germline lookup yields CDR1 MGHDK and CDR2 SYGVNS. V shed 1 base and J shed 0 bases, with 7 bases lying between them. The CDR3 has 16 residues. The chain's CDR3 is CASSEWGGSGANVLTF. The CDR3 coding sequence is TGTGCCAGCAGTGAATGGGGCGGCTCTGGGGCCAACGTCCTGACTTTC.

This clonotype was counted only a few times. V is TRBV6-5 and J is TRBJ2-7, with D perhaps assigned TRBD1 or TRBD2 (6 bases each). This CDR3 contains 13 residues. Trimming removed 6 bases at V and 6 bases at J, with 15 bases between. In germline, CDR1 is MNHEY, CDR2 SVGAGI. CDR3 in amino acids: CASSISGGGEQYF. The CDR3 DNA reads TGTGCCAGCAGCATATCAGGAGGGGGCGAGCAGTACTTC.

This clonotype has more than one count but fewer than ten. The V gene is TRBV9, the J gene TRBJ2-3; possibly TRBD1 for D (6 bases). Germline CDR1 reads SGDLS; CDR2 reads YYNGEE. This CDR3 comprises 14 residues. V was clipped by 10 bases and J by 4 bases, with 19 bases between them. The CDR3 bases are TGTGCCGGCCAACCAGGGACACGGGCAGATACGCAGTATTTT. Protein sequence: CAGQPGTRADTQYF.

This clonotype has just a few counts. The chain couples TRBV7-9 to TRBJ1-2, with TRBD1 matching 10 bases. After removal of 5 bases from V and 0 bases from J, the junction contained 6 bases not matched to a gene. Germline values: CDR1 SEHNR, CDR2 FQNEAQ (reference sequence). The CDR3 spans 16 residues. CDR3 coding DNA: TGTGCCAGCAGCGCGACAGGGGGCGACCCTAACTATGGCTACACCTTC. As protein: CASSATGGDPNYGYTF.

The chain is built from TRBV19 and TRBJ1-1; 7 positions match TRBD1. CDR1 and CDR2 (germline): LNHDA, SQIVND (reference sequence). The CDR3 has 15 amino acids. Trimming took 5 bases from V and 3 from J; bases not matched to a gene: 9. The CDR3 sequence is CASSGWTGLDTEAFF. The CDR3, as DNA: TGTGCCAGTAGTGGATGGACAGGCTTGGACACTGAAGCTTTCTTT.

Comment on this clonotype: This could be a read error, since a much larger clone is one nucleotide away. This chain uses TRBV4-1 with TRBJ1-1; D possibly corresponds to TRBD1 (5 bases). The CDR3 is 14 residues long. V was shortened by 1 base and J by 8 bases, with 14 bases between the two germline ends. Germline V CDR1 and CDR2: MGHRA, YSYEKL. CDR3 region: CASSQGSGGHEAFF. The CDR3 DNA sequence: TGCGCCAGCAGCCAAGGTTCGGGAGGACACGAAGCTTTCTTT.

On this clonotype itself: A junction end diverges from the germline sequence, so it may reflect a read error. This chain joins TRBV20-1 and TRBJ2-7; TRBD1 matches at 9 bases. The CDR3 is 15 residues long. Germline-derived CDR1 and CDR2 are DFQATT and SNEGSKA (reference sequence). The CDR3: CSARDGTGLPYELYF. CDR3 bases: TGCAGTGCTAGAGACGGGACAGGGCTCCCCTACGAGCTGTACTTC.

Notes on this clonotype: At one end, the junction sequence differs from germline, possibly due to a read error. CDR3 DNA: TGTGCCAGCAGCGAAGGGCCTCGACTAGCGAGCCAAGAGACCCAGTACTTC. Protein sequence: CASSEGPRLASQETQYF. This chain joins TRBV2 and TRBJ2-5; the match to TRBD2 covers 8 bases. The germline gives CDR1 SNHLY, CDR2 FYNNEI. The length of the CDR3 is 17 residues.

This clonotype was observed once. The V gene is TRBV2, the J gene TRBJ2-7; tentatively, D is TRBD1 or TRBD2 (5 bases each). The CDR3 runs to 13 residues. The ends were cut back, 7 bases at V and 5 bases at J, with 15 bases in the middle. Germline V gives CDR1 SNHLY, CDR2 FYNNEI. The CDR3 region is CASIKMGEHEQYF. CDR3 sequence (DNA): TGTGCCAGCATCAAAATGGGGGAACACGAGCAGTACTTC.

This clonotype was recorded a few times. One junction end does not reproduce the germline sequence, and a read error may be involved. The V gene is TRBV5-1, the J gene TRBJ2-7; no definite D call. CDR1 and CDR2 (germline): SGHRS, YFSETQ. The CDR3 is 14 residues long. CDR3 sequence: CASNLDAGSYEQYF. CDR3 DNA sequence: TGCGCCAGCAACTTGGATGCAGGCTCCTACGAGCAGTACTTC.

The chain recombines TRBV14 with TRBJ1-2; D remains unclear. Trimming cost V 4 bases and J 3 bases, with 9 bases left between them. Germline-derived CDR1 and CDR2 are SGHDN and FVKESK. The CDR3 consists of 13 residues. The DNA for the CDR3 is TGTGCCAGCAGCCGACTGGGAGACTATGGCTACACCTTC. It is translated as CASSRLGDYGYTF.

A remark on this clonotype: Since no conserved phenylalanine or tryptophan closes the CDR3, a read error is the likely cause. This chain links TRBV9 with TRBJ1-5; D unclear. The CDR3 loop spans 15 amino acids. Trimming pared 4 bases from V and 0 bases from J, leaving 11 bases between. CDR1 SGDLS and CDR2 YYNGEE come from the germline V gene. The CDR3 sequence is CASSMDGHSNQPQHY. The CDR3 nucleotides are TGTGCCAGCAGCATGGACGGTCATAGCAATCAGCCCCAGCATTAT.

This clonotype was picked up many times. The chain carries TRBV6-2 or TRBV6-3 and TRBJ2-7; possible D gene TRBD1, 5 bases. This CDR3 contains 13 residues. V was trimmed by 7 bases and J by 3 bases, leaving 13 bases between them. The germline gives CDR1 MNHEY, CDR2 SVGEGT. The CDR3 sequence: CASKIPGYYEQYF. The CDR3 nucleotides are TGTGCCAGCAAAATCCCAGGGTACTACGAGCAGTACTTC.

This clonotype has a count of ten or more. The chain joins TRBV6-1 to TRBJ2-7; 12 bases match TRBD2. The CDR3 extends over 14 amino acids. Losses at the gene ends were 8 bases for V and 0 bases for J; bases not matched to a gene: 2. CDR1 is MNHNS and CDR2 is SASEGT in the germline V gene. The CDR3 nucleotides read TGTGCCAGCGAGACTAGCGGGAGCTCCTACGAGCAGTACTTC. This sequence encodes CASETSGSSYEQYF.

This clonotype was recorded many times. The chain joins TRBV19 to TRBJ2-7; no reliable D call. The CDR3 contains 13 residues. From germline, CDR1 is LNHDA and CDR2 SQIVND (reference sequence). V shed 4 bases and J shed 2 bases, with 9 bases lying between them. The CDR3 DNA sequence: TGTGCCAGTAGTAGCCAGAAACCCTACGAGCAGTACTTC. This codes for CASSSQKPYEQYF.

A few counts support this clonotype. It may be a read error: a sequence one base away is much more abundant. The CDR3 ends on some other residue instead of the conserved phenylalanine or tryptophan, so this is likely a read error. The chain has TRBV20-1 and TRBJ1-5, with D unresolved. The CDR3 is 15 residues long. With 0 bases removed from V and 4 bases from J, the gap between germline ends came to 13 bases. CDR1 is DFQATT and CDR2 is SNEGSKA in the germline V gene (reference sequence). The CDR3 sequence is CSARDKGLLNQPQHL. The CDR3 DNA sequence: TGCAGTGCTAGAGATAAAGGCCTACTAAATCAGCCCCAGCATCTT.

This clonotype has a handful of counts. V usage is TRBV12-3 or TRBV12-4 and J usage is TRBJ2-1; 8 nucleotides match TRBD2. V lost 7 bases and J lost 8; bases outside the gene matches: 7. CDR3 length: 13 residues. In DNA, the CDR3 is TGTGCCAGCAAAGACAGCGGGAGTTATGAGCAGTTCTTC. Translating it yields CASKDSGSYEQFF.

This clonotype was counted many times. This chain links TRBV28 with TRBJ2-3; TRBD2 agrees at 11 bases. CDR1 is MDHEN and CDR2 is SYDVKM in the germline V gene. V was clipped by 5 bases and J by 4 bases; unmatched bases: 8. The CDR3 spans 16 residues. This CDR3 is CASSITSGRVADTQYF. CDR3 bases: TGTGCCAGCAGTATTACTAGCGGGAGAGTCGCAGATACGCAGTATTTT.

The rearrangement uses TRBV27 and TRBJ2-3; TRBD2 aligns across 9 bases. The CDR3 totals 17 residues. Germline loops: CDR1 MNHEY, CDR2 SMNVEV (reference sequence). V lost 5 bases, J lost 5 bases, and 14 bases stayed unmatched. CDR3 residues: CASSPNPSGVPGDTQYF. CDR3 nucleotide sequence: TGTGCCAGCAGTCCCAATCCTAGCGGGGTCCCTGGAGATACGCAGTATTTT.

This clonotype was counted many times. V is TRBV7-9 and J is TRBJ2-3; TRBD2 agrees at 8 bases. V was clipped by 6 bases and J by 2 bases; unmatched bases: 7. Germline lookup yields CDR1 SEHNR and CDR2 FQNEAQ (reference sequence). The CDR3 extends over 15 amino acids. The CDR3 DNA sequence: TGTGCCAGCAGTCAACTAGCGGAAACCACAGATACGCAGTATTTT. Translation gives CASSQLAETTDTQYF.

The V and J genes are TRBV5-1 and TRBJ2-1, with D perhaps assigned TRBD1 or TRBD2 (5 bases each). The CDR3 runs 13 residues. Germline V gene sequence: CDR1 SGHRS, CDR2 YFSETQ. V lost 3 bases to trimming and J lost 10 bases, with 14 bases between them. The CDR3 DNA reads TGCGCCAGCAGCTCCGGGACCCGGGGAGAGCAGTTCTTC. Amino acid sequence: CASSSGTRGEQFF.

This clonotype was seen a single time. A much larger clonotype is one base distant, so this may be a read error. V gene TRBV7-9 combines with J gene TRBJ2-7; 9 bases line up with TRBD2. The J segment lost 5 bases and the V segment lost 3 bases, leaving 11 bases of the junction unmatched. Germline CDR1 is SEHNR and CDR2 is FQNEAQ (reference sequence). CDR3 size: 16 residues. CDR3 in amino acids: CASSFKARGGVHEQYF. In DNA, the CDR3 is TGTGCCAGCAGCTTTAAAGCGCGGGGGGGAGTCCACGAGCAGTACTTC.

The CDR3 protein is CASSLQEYYEQYF. In nucleotides, the CDR3 is TGTGCCAGTAGTTTGCAGGAATACTACGAGCAGTACTTC. The chain recombines TRBV19 with TRBJ2-7; unclear D gene. V dropped 5 bases and J dropped 3 bases, with 11 bases sitting between them. Germline-derived CDR1 and CDR2 are LNHDA and SQIVND (reference sequence). The CDR3 length is 13 residues.

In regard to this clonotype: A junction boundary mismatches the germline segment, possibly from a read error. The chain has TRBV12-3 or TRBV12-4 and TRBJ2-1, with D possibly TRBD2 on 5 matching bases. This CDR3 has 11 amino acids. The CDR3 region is CASRRAPAVVF. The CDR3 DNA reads TGTGCCAGCCGGCGGGCCCCTGCCGTGGTCTTC.

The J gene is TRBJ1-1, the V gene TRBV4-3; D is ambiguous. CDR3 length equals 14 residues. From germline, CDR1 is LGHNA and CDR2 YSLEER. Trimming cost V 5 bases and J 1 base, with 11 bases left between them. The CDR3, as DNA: TGCGCCAGCAGCTTAGGAGAGGAGAACACTGAAGCTTTCTTT. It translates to CASSLGEENTEAFF.

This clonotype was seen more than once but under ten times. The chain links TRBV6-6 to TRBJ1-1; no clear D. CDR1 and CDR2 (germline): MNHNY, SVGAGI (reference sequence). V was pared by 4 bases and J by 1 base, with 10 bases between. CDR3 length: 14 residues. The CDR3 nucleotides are TGTGCCAGCAGTTCCCCCCAAGAGAACACTGAAGCTTTCTTT. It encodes CASSSPQENTEAFF.

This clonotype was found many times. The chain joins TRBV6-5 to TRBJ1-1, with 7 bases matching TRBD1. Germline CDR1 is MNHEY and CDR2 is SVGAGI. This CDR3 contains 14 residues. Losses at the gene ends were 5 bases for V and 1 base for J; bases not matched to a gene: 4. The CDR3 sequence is CASSLQGPNTEAFF. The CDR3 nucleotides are TGTGCCAGCAGTCTACAGGGGCCGAACACTGAAGCTTTCTTT.

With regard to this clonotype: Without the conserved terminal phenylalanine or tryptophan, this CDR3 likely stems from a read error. This CDR3 reads CASSLVGTRYEQYL. The CDR3 DNA reads TGTGCCAGCAGCTTGGTCGGGACTAGGTACGAGCAGTACCTC. The chain uses TRBV5-3 and TRBJ2-7; 8 positions match TRBD2. TRBV5-3 is an open reading frame whose function is uncertain. The CDR3 runs 14 residues.